The 13 T cell receptor beta chains reported below all come from one sample, sequenced in a study of cytomegalovirus exposure and HLA in healthy donors. 60 Vbeta and 13 Jbeta primers were used in PCR. This table comes from immunoSEQ multiplex PCR, and its TCRdb copy is limited to in-frame clones, with some not included. The data contain 180,000 or so clones, about four fifths of them singletons. Sequenced input: PBMCs. All receptors derive from a male donor in good health and CMV-seronegative.

This clone was seen more than once but under ten times. The chain joins TRBV30 to TRBJ2-7, with 7 bases matching TRBD1. The CDR3 extends over 13 amino acids. V shed 3 bases, J shed 2 bases, and the junction held 4 bases outside the gene matches. Germline loops: CDR1 GTSNPN, CDR2 SVGIG (reference sequence). The CDR3 sequence is CAWSRDRPYEQYF. In nucleotides, the CDR3 is TGTGCCTGGAGCAGGGACAGACCCTACGAGCAGTACTTC. The full variable domain, with the rest looked up from reference TRBV30 and TRBJ2-7, is SQTIHQWPATLVQPVGSPLSLECTVEGTSNPNLYWYRQAAGRGLQLLFYSVGIGQISSEVPQNLSASRPQDRQFILSSKKLLLSDSGFYLCAWSRDRPYEQYFGPGTRLTVT.

A few counts support this clone. The rearrangement uses TRBV5-6 and TRBJ1-2; D is undetermined. The CDR3 has 14 amino acids. The V gene lost 1 base and the J gene lost 4 bases, with 11 bases spanning the gap. The germline gives CDR1 SGHDT, CDR2 YYEEEE. The CDR3 sequence is CASSLPRFAYGYTF. The CDR3 nucleotides read TGTGCCAGCAGCTTGCCCAGGTTTGCCTATGGCTACACCTTC. Using reference TRBV5-6 and TRBJ1-2 for the parts outside the CDR3, the full variable domain is DAGVTQSPTHLIKTRGQQVTLRCSPKSGHDTVSWYQQALGQGPQFIFQYYEEEERQRGNFPDRFSGHQFPNYSSELNVNALLLGDSALYLCASSLPRFAYGYTFGSGTRLTVV.

The gene calls are TRBV19 and TRBJ1-5; the D is unclear. The CDR3 is 15 residues long. The germline V and J ends were trimmed by 4 bases and 3 bases, with 13 bases remaining between them. The V gene's germline CDR1 is LNHDA and CDR2 SQIVND (reference sequence). CDR3 sequence reads: CASSSGPSFNQPQHF. The CDR3 nucleotides are TGTGCCAGTAGTAGCGGGCCGTCCTTCAATCAGCCCCAGCATTTT.

V and J are TRBV7-3 and TRBJ2-1; D is possibly TRBD2 (5 bases). V was pared by 1 base and J by 4 bases, with 11 bases between. The CDR3 is 15 residues long. CDR1 is SGHTA, CDR2 FQGTGA, per germline. The CDR3 spells CASSLILALYNEQFF. DNA for the CDR3: TGTGCCAGCAGCTTAATTCTAGCACTTTACAATGAGCAGTTCTTC.

This chain uses TRBV30 with TRBJ1-3, with a weak D call TRBD1 (5 bases). The CDR3 is made up of 14 amino acids. Deletions cut 4 bases from V and 1 base from J, with 11 bases between. Germline V lookup: CDR1 GTSNPN, CDR2 SVGIG (reference sequence). CDR3 protein: CAWNHGGSGNTIYF. The CDR3 DNA reads TGTGCCTGGAATCACGGGGGATCTGGAAACACCATATATTTT.

Here the CDR3 reads CASSSRTSGINEQFF. CDR3 bases: TGTGCCAGCAGTTCCCGGACTAGCGGGATCAATGAGCAGTTCTTC. The chain couples TRBV28 to TRBJ2-1; 12 bases map to TRBD2. Germline V gene data show CDR1 as MDHEN and CDR2 as SYDVKM. V trimming: 4 bases; J trimming: 6 bases; junction bases outside the gene matches: 4. This CDR3 has 15 amino acids.

This sequence joins TRBV19 and TRBJ1-2; maybe TRBD1 (6 bases). The CDR3 contains 14 residues. Germline V lookup: CDR1 LNHDA, CDR2 SQIVND (reference sequence). V was pared by 5 bases and J by 6 bases, with 16 bases between. The CDR3 DNA sequence: TGTGCCAGTAGTTCGACAGGATCCATACATGGCTACACCTTC. Residues: CASSSTGSIHGYTF.

This clone turned up a few times. The chain recombines TRBV18 with TRBJ2-3; 10 bases are shared with TRBD1. V was clipped by 3 bases and J by 4 bases; unmatched bases: 4. The CDR3 consists of 15 residues. Germline CDR1 is KGHSH and CDR2 is LQKENI. In DNA, the CDR3 is TGTGCCAGCTCACCCGGGACAGGGGTGGCAGATACGCAGTATTTT. Encoded protein: CASSPGTGVADTQYF.

The CDR3 spells CASSLGGQVFVIGYTF. CDR3 DNA: TGTGCCAGCAGTTTAGGGGGACAAGTCTTTGTTATTGGCTACACCTTC. J is TRBJ1-2 and V is TRBV28; D possibly corresponds to TRBD1 (6 bases). Trimming removed 2 bases from V and 7 bases from J, with 20 bases in between. CDR1 is MDHEN and CDR2 is SYDVKM in the germline V gene. The CDR3 contains 16 residues.

This chain joins TRBV15 and TRBJ1-5; D is unclear. The ends were cut back, 1 base at V and 2 bases at J, with 6 bases in the middle. CDR1 and CDR2 from the germline V gene are LNHNV and YYDKDF (reference sequence). The CDR3 contains 14 residues. In DNA, the CDR3 is TGTGCCACCAGCAGAGTGCAGGGCAATCAGCCCCAGCATTTT. This codes for CATSRVQGNQPQHF.

The genes are TRBV29-1 and TRBJ1-1; D is ambiguous. The CDR3 has 13 residues. V lost 4 bases and J lost 0, with 9 bases in between. CDR1 and CDR2 (germline): SQVTM, ANQGSEA. The CDR3 loop reads CSVAKSLNTEAFF. The CDR3, as DNA: TGCAGCGTTGCGAAGAGCCTGAACACTGAAGCTTTCTTT.

The chain employs TRBV9 and TRBJ2-4, with 8 bases that match TRBD1. Per germline, CDR1 SGDLS and CDR2 YYNGEE. V was pared by 0 bases and J by 9 bases, with 5 bases of the junction left unmatched. The CDR3 length is 14 residues. As DNA, the CDR3 is TGTGCCAGCAGCGTAGAGAGACAGGGGTCCATTCAGTACTTC. Translation: CASSVERQGSIQYF.

The rearrangement links TRBV12-5 to TRBJ1-6; D gene unclear. In germline, CDR1 is LGHNT, CDR2 FRNRAP. Trimming pared 5 bases from V and 3 bases from J, leaving 8 bases between. This CDR3 has 14 residues. CDR3 in DNA: TGTGCTAGTGGTCTCGGGATCTATAATTCACCCCTCCACTTT. Translated, it gives CASGLGIYNSPLHF.